This T cell receptor beta chain originates from a study of PD-1 blockade in mismatch repair-deficient tumors. The protocol was immunoSEQ multiplex PCR, while the TCRdb copy is restricted to in-frame clones and leaves out a portion. The sample shows over 30,000 clones, around 80% of them seen only once. Study-wide points: After pembrolizumab, tumor-resident clones rose rapidly, then generally contracted before radiologic responses.

For this clone: Its cognate antigen is unknown.

The V gene lost 5 bases and the J gene lost 5 bases, with 12 bases spanning the gap. This CDR3 is 13 amino acids long. Germline CDR1 reads GTSNPN; CDR2 reads SVGIG (reference sequence). Sequencing used PBMCs, obtained around 6 weeks after starting pembrolizumab. The chain employs TRBV30 and TRBJ2-2; no clear D gene. The receptor was isolated from an adult with mismatch repair-deficient cancer. The CDR3 sequence: CAWGLPNTGELFF. As DNA, the CDR3 is TGTGCCTGGGGTCTCCCTAATACCGGGGAGCTGTTTTTT.